This T cell receptor (beta chain) was profiled in a study of read filtering for tumor transcriptome and immune sequencing (dated by TCRdb to about 2020). Study-level background: The cohort consisted of around 18 male and roughly 13 female patients, with a mean age of around 60 years and an age range of about 40 to 90. TCR-region mapped reads per sample ranged from about 3.5 to 10.27 million with IR-seq versus only roughly 80 to 1273 with RNA-seq. After DNase treatment, whole-transcriptome libraries were prepared using the TruSeq RNA Access Library Prep Kit. One of the main goals was to work out a read-filtering strategy for immune repertoire data, in particular whether clonotypes backed by only a single read should be removed. Under revised international staging, about eight patients fell into R-ISS I, 15 or so into R-ISS II and 7 into R-ISS III. Using the same bone marrow samples, the study ran both targeted immune repertoire sequencing and bulk whole-transcriptome sequencing and then compared the TCR repertoires from each method. Points the paper makes about the study in general: In IR-seq, approximately 80% of clonotypes but 3% to 4.5% of total reads were represented by single-read clonotypes, whereas in RNA-seq, about 69% of clonotypes and approximately 44% of reads were represented by single-read clonotypes. Clonotypes were captured by IR-seq at much higher depth and more reliably than by RNA-seq, and smaller IR-seq throughput was sufficient for identification of most shared clonotypes. The sorted CD138-negative fraction was a mixed bone marrow immune population, not purified T cells. The correlation between IR-seq and RNA-seq shared clonotype proportions was increased by removal of single-read clonotypes.

Each patient had bone marrow sampled at the time of active disease. Ficoll-Hypaque density gradient centrifugation was used to isolate the bone marrow mononuclear cells. To remove myeloma plasma cells, the cells were labeled with CD138 magnetic microbeads on a MACS separator, and CD138-negative cells were then collected by negative selection. Flow cytometry with CD138 antibodies on an Attune NxT was used to check how pure the isolated cells were. TRIzol reagent was used to extract total RNA, and a NanoDrop spectrophotometer was used to quantify the extracted RNA. For each patient, the CD138-negative bone marrow sample underwent paired RNA-seq and IR-seq. The CDR3, cysteine through phenylalanine, is 15 amino acids long. Only CDR3 DNA remains: 45 bases, in frame from the first base. V ends up 11 bases short and J 7 bases short, with an unmatched junction base count of 15. Looking up the germline V gene (reference sequence) yields CDR1 SEHNR and CDR2 FQNEAQ.

Starting from roughly 370 ng RNA, TCR libraries were constructed with the Immunoverse kit using molecular barcoded adaptors that cover the alpha/delta and beta/gamma chains. The same RNA used for transcriptome sequencing was used for TCR library preparation. TCR libraries were sequenced on an Illumina HiSeq 4000 with 2 x 150 cycles. Regarding the original processing steps: TCR reads were aligned to human V, D, J and C references and assembled into CDR3 clonotypes with MiXCR, including quality filtering and error correction. Clonotype counts and gene usage diversity were analyzed with the tcR package in R. Raw mapping reads were checked after the RNA-seq reads had been mapped by STAR aligner version 2.5.3a onto the human GRCh37 genome. To test how sequencing depth affected the clonotypes detected, IR-seq fastq files were randomly downsampled with Seqtk 1.3. The public sequencing data were trimmed at Q25 with fastp and processed into clonotypes with MiXCR by TCRdb, which kept only in-frame beta chains. For every CDR3 protein sequence, its rows merge into one entry that carries the most common genes and DNA. The V and J calls shown here were made by TCRdb, not taken from the authors' results. The sample table lists about 130,000 distinct CDR3 sequences, approximately 12% of them with a count of one. About 10% of the sample is in the top ten clones.

This clonotype was seen ten or more times. Its antigen remains undetermined. No per-base quality is available; no much larger clone lies one base away. This sequence was found in a donor at least 40 years old with multiple myeloma. Sequencing was carried out using a population of CD138-negative cells sorted from bone marrow. The cell subset or site label of this sample denotes: bone marrow mononuclear cells depleted of CD138+ plasma/myeloma cells by negative magnetic selection. The chain is made from TRBV7-9 and TRBJ2-2, with 8 junctional bases fitting TRBD1. DNA sequence: TGTGCCGGCGGCGCTCAGGGGGCCGCCGGCGGGGAGCTGTTTTTT. This codes for CAGGAQGAAGGELFF.